The clone carrying this T cell receptor beta chain was found many times. The data stem from a study of metastatic and nonmetastatic thyroid tumors. Study-level background: Patients with malignant and benign thyroid disease provided blood and tumor or nodule tissue, whose repertoires were compared.

No patient received treatment before thyroid surgery. TCRdb re-clonotyped the PCR reads through MiXCR. The sample includes tens of thousands of clones, under 25% of them seen just once. The V gene lost 5 bases and the J gene lost 2 bases, with 23 bases spanning the gap. The CDR3 contains 18 residues. Germline V gives CDR1 SGHAT, CDR2 FQDESV (reference sequence). The TCR originated in a female donor with papillary thyroid cancer or a benign thyroid nodule (not recorded which). Some clones in this sample may be carry-over from other donors' samples. The V and J genes are TRBV11-1 and TRBJ2-3; D possibly uses TRBD1 or TRBD2 (5 bases each). The sequencing sample was made of blood. The CDR3 loop is CASSLGEIVAWATDTQYF. As DNA, the CDR3 is TGTGCCAGCAGCCTGGGGGAGATTGTTGCTTGGGCCACAGATACGCAGTATTTT.